Given below is one T cell receptor (beta chain) in context. The CDR3 totals 17 residues. Trimming cost V 5 bases and J 0 bases; bases outside gene matches: 7. RNA, at roughly 0.45 to 1 ug, was reverse transcribed with random hexamers. TCRdb re-analysed the immunoSEQ multiplex PCR reads in MiXCR, keeping a single row per CDR3 protein. The sample holds about 130,000 distinct CDR3 sequences, 91% seen once. This sample is drawn from a study of CD8 T cells in Susac syndrome. The sequence derives from a human donor with multiple sclerosis. Sequenced material: CD8+ T cells from PBMCs. The chain carries TRBV12-3 or TRBV12-4 and TRBJ2-2; 9 bases agree with TRBD2. The CDR3, as DNA: TGTGCCAGCAGTCGTGGGACTAGCTACTCGAACACCGGGGAGCTGTTTTTT. Protein sequence: CASSRGTSYSNTGELFF.